In its sample, the clone carrying this TCR beta chain was seen once. Germline CDR1 and CDR2: MNHEY and SMNVEV (reference sequence). The V segment lost 2 bases and the J segment 1 base; nucleotides outside the gene matches: 5. CDR3 size: 18 residues. The source of the sample is a study of shared clonotypes between healthy human individuals. CD45RO negativity and positive selection for CCR7 defined naive CD8 cells, a population that excluded terminally differentiated effector memory CD45RA+ cells. An even split of each subset's genomic DNA across several immunoSEQ plates was performed. The data were produced by immunoSEQ multiplex PCR, yet TCRdb's version contains in-frame clones alone and is incomplete. The sample consists of about 2 million clones, over 85% of them appearing once.

The clonotype originates from a man aged 18 to 29 in good health. The gene calls are TRBV27 and TRBJ2-3; 14 nucleotides match TRBD2. Sequencing was done on a sample of naive CD8+ T cells sorted from blood. The CDR3 region is CASSLRPGLAGGTDTQYF. The CDR3 coding sequence is TGTGCCAGCAGTTTAAGGCCGGGACTAGCGGGGGGCACAGATACGCAGTATTTT.